What follows are 27 T cell receptor beta chains derived from one specimen sequenced in a study of T cell repertoires in cytomegalovirus infection. TCRdb itself ran the reads through MiXCR, one entry per CDR3 protein. The sample consists of under 850,000 distinct CDR3 sequences, roughly a third of them appearing once. Source material: PBMCs. These receptors were taken from a human donor in good health (CMV status not recorded). Some clones in this sample may be carry-over from other donors' samples.

Only a few counts were recorded for this clonotype. The chain carries TRBV11-2 and TRBJ2-1; TRBD1 is a possible D gene (6 bases). Trimming left V 2 bases short and J 7 bases short, with 12 bases between. The CDR3 totals 14 residues. In germline, CDR1 is SGHAT, CDR2 FQNNGV. The CDR3 nucleotides are TGTGCCAGCAGCTTAAAAACAACAGGGAATGAGCAGTTCTTC. This encodes CASSLKTTGNEQFF.

The chain couples TRBV2 to TRBJ2-7, with D unclear. CDR1 and CDR2 (germline): SNHLY, FYNNEI. V lost 2 bases and J lost 4, with 9 bases in between. This CDR3 comprises 13 residues. This CDR3 is CASSESTAYEQYF. The CDR3 DNA follows: TGTGCCAGCAGTGAATCCACCGCTTACGAGCAGTACTTC.

The chain has TRBV9 and TRBJ1-2; TRBD1 is a possible D gene (6 bases). The CDR3 loop spans 13 amino acids. CDR1 is SGDLS, CDR2 YYNGEE, per germline. Trimming took 2 bases from V and 5 from J, leaving 10 bases between them. CDR3 sequence reads: CASSVDSLYGYTF. CDR3 coding DNA: TGTGCCAGCAGCGTGGACAGCTTATATGGCTACACCTTC.

This chain connects TRBV10-3 to TRBJ1-1; 7 nucleotides line up with TRBD1. V was pared by 9 bases and J by 3 bases, with 1 base of the junction left unmatched. CDR3 length equals 11 residues. Looked up from germline, CDR1 is ENHRY and CDR2 is SYGVKD. Written as DNA, the CDR3 is TGTGCCATTGGACAGGACACTGAAGCTTTCTTT. As protein: CAIGQDTEAFF.

About this clonotype itself: A much larger clone differs from this one at a single base, so this may be a read error. This chain connects TRBV7-2 to TRBJ2-6; tentative D call: TRBD2 (6 bases). This CDR3 is 15 amino acids long. The germline CDR1 and CDR2 sequences are SGHTA and FQGNSA. CDR3 residues: CASSPGRSGSNVLTF. The CDR3 DNA follows: TGTGCCAGCAGCCCGGGGAGGTCTGGGTCCAACGTCCTGACTTTC. The full variable domain, in which reference TRBV7-2 and TRBJ2-6 provide the parts outside the CDR3, is GAGVSQSPSNKVTEKGKDVELRCDPISGHTALYWYRQSLGQGLEFLIYFQGNSAPDKSGLPSDRFSAERTGGSVSTLTIQRTQQEDSAVYLCASSPGRSGSNVLTFGAGSRLTVL.

The V call is TRBV20-1, the J call TRBJ2-2, with D perhaps being TRBD1 or TRBD2 (5 bases each). Germline-derived CDR1 and CDR2 are DFQATT and SNEGSKA (reference sequence). V lost 2 bases to trimming and J lost 7 bases, with 23 bases between them. The length of the CDR3 is 17 residues. The CDR3 region is CSARPTEGTLDGGELFF. As DNA, the CDR3 is TGCAGTGCTAGACCCACCGAGGGGACCTTGGATGGCGGGGAGCTGTTTTTT.

The chain carries TRBV19 and TRBJ1-6, with 7 bases identical to TRBD1. Germline V gene lookup returns CDR1 LNHDA and CDR2 SQIVND (reference sequence). The CDR3 spans 14 residues. The V segment lost 5 bases and the J segment 10 bases; nucleotides outside the gene matches: 8. The CDR3 region has the DNA TGTGCCAGTAGTCTCCGGGACAGTAGCTCACCCCTCCACTTT. It encodes CASSLRDSSSPLHF.

This clonotype was counted a few times. The chain uses TRBV25-1 and TRBJ2-5, with 9 nucleotides matching TRBD2. Germline trimming cut 1 base from V and 4 bases from J; bases unmatched to any gene: 4. This CDR3 comprises 15 residues. Germline lookup yields CDR1 MGHDK and CDR2 SYGVNS. This chain's CDR3 is CASSEWGLAGETQYF. The DNA of the CDR3 is TGTGCCAGCAGTGAATGGGGACTAGCTGGAGAGACCCAGTACTTC.

The chain employs TRBV28 and TRBJ1-5; 7 bases are a match to TRBD1. From germline, CDR1 is MDHEN and CDR2 SYDVKM. The V segment lost 2 bases and the J segment 5 bases; nucleotides outside the gene matches: 9. This CDR3 spans 16 amino acids. CDR3 sequence: CASSLVRRQGDQPQHF. The CDR3 coding sequence is TGTGCCAGCAGTTTAGTGAGGAGACAGGGAGATCAGCCCCAGCATTTT.

The V gene is TRBV12-3 or TRBV12-4, the J gene TRBJ1-2; 8 bases are a match to TRBD1. V gave up 6 bases and J gave up 7 bases; unmatched junction bases: 7. The CDR3 consists of 13 residues. CDR3 in DNA: TGTGCCAGCAGGAAAGACAGGGGTACTGGCTACACCTTC. This encodes CASRKDRGTGYTF.

The rearrangement uses TRBV7-2 and TRBJ2-3; D is possibly TRBD1 (5 bases). V gave up 5 bases and J gave up 1 base, with 13 bases separating them. The CDR3 loop spans 15 amino acids. Germline V gene lookup returns CDR1 SGHTA and CDR2 FQGNSA. DNA of the CDR3: TGTGCCAGCAGCCCTAGAAGACAGCGCACAGATACGCAGTATTTT. It codes for CASSPRRQRTDTQYF.

This chain uses TRBV6-6 with TRBJ2-1; D gene ambiguous. The CDR3 runs to 16 residues. Germline CDR1 reads MNHNY; CDR2 reads SVGAGI (reference sequence). V was pared by 2 bases and J by 2 bases, with 13 bases between. CDR3 residues: CASSYPGSHPYNEQFF. The CDR3 DNA reads as TGTGCCAGCAGTTACCCCGGTAGCCACCCCTACAATGAGCAGTTCTTC.

This clonotype turned up a few times. The V gene is TRBV19, the J gene TRBJ2-6; no reliable D call. Trimming removed 7 bases at V and 0 bases at J, with 10 bases between. The CDR3 consists of 15 residues. In germline, CDR1 is LNHDA, CDR2 SQIVND (reference sequence). DNA for the CDR3: TGTGCCAGTACCCCCCGGTCCTCTGGGGCCAACGTCCTGACTTTC. The encoded protein is CASTPRSSGANVLTF.

This clonotype was seen only a few times. The CDR3 protein is CASSPGLAEHTDTQYF. Here the CDR3 DNA reads TGTGCCAGCAGTCCGGGACTAGCGGAGCACACAGATACGCAGTATTTT. The J gene is TRBJ2-3, the V gene TRBV27, with 11 positions matching TRBD2. The CDR3 spans 16 residues. The V segment lost 5 bases and the J segment 2 bases; nucleotides outside the gene matches: 6. CDR1 and CDR2 from the germline V gene are MNHEY and SMNVEV (reference sequence).

A word on this clonotype: Its ends do not fully match the called genes, so a read error is possible. The chain links TRBV25-1 to TRBJ1-6; maybe TRBD1 (5 bases). This CDR3 is 17 amino acids long. Germline CDR1 MGHDK, CDR2 SYGVNS. The CDR3: CARSDISGTGYNSPLHF. Here the CDR3 DNA reads TGTGCCCGCAGTGACATTTCCGGGACGGGCTATAATTCACCCCTCCACTTT.

This clonotype was counted once. The CDR3 does not end in the conserved phenylalanine or tryptophan, so this is likely a read error. The DNA is left out, because the CDR3 cannot be placed on it with certainty; the CDR3 is given as TCRdb lists it. V and J are TRBV7-6 and TRBJ2-1; the table assigns TRBD2, which was not confirmed against the DNA. The CDR3 numbers 16 amino acids, ends counted. The V gene's germline CDR1 is SGHVS and CDR2 FNYEAQ. The CDR3 here is CASSPLTSSGSGEQLL.

Comments on this clonotype: A read error is likely, as this CDR3 ends without the conserved phenylalanine or tryptophan. The chain uses TRBV7-2 and TRBJ2-5; D may be TRBD2 (6 bases). Deletions cut 3 bases from V and 7 bases from J, with 9 bases between. The CDR3 spans 12 residues. Per the germline V gene, CDR1 is SGHTA and CDR2 is FQGNSA. CDR3 sequence: CASSFSGGTQYL. The DNA of the CDR3 is TGTGCCAGCAGCTTCTCCGGGGGGACCCAGTACTTA.

This chain uses TRBV19 with TRBJ1-1; maybe TRBD1 (5 bases). The CDR3 has 12 amino acids. Germline V lookup: CDR1 LNHDA, CDR2 SQIVND (reference sequence). The ends were cut back, 6 bases at V and 5 bases at J, with 10 bases in the middle. CDR3 nucleotides: TGTGCCAGTAGGAGGGGTGAAACTGAAGCTTTCTTT. Translated, it gives CASRRGETEAFF.

The chain has TRBV20-1 and TRBJ2-1, with 9 bases matching TRBD1. The CDR3 extends over 14 amino acids. Trimming at V came to 3 bases and at J to 6 bases, leaving 6 bases not matched to a gene. Germline CDR1 DFQATT, CDR2 SNEGSKA (reference sequence). The CDR3 nucleotides are TGCAGTGCTAGCGGGGACAGGGTTGGCAATGAGCAGTTCTTC. Translated: CSASGDRVGNEQFF.

J is TRBJ2-7 and V is TRBV7-6; the D gene is possibly TRBD1 (5 bases). Germline V CDR1 and CDR2: SGHVS, FNYEAQ. The V end lost 4 bases, the J end lost 7 bases, and 14 bases lay between the germline ends. The CDR3 is made up of 13 amino acids. The CDR3 reads CASSSAGMGEQYF. CDR3 bases: TGTGCCAGCAGCTCAGCAGGGATGGGGGAGCAGTACTTC.

This clonotype was counted a few times. The CDR3: CASSPGPTDTQYF. For the CDR3, the DNA is TGCGCCAGCAGCCCGGGACCTACAGATACGCAGTATTTT. The chain joins TRBV5-1 to TRBJ2-3, with D perhaps TRBD1 or TRBD2 (5 bases each). The germline gives CDR1 SGHRS, CDR2 YFSETQ. This CDR3 has 13 residues. Trimming left V 4 bases short and J 3 bases short, with 9 bases between.

The chain carries TRBV4-1 and TRBJ2-1, with 9 bases aligning to TRBD2. Germline V gene data show CDR1 as MGHRA and CDR2 as YSYEKL. V shed 2 bases, J shed 5 bases, and the junction held 10 bases outside the gene matches. The CDR3 loop spans 17 amino acids. The CDR3 reads CASSQSLGTSRDNEQFF. For the CDR3, the DNA is TGCGCCAGCAGCCAATCCTTGGGGACTAGCAGGGACAATGAGCAGTTCTTC.

This sequence joins TRBV6-2 or TRBV6-3 and TRBJ2-7; D may be TRBD2 (5 bases). Germline V gene lookup returns CDR1 MNHEY and CDR2 SVGEGT. Trimming stripped 6 bases from V and 0 bases from J, with 18 bases between. This CDR3 is 16 amino acids long. The CDR3 protein is CASRPLGRGPSYEQYF. CDR3 nucleotides: TGTGCCAGCAGGCCACTCGGACGAGGGCCCTCCTACGAGCAGTACTTC.

CDR3 bases: TGTGCCAGCAACGGGGAGTTGAGCGGTCTAGATACGCAGTATTTT. Protein: CASNGELSGLDTQYF. The chain uses TRBV2 and TRBJ2-3, with TRBD2 as a possible D gene (5 bases). This CDR3 is 15 amino acids long. Germline loops: CDR1 SNHLY, CDR2 FYNNEI. Trimming shortened V by 7 bases and J by 5 bases, and 19 bases separated the two germline ends.

The CDR3 protein is CASSLTGGLELNSPLHF. The CDR3 nucleotides read TGTGCCAGCAGTTTAACGGGTGGTCTTGAATTGAATTCACCCCTCCACTTT. V and J are TRBV12-3 or TRBV12-4 and TRBJ1-6, with unresolved D. V gave up 2 bases and J gave up 7 bases, with 18 bases separating them. The CDR3 is 17 residues long.

This clonotype was seen ten or more times. The chain couples TRBV7-2 to TRBJ2-1, with 11 nucleotides matching TRBD2. Losses at the gene ends were 7 bases for V and 3 bases for J; bases not matched to a gene: 5. The CDR3 covers 15 residues. The germline V gene has CDR1 SGHTA and CDR2 FQGNSA. The CDR3 is CASNLAGGFYNEQFF. The DNA for the CDR3 is TGTGCCAGCAACCTAGCGGGAGGTTTCTACAATGAGCAGTTCTTC. Drawing the rest from reference TRBV7-2 and TRBJ2-1, the complete variable domain is GAGVSQSPSNKVTEKGKDVELRCDPISGHTALYWYRQSLGQGLEFLIYFQGNSAPDKSGLPSDRFSAERTGGSVSTLTIQRTQQEDSAVYLCASNLAGGFYNEQFFGPGTRLTVL.

A remark on this clonotype: Germline and junction disagree at one end, which may indicate a read error. The chain is built from TRBV10-3 and TRBJ1-6, with D perhaps matching TRBD1 (6 bases). Per the germline V gene, CDR1 is ENHRY and CDR2 is SYGVKD. The CDR3 runs 15 residues. CDR3 protein: CAINESQGINSPLHF. DNA of the CDR3: TGTGCCATCAATGAGTCTCAGGGGATCAATTCACCCCTCCACTTT.